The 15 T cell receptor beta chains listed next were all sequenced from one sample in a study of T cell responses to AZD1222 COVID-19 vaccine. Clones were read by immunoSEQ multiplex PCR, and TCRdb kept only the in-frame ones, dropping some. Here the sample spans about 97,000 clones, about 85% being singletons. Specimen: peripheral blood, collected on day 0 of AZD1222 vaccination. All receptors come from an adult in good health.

In nucleotides, the CDR3 is TGTGCCAGCAGTTTAGCGGGCTCTGGGGCCAACGTCCTGACTTTC. Translation gives CASSLAGSGANVLTF. The chain links TRBV28 to TRBJ2-6, with D maybe TRBD2 (5 bases). CDR3 length: 15 residues. Trimming pared 2 bases from V and 0 bases from J, leaving 5 bases between. Germline V gene sequence: CDR1 MDHEN, CDR2 SYDVKM.

The CDR3 protein is CASSLSQNLPTDTQYF. The CDR3 DNA follows: TGTGCCAGCAGTTTATCACAGAACTTACCCACAGATACGCAGTATTTT. The genes are TRBV27 and TRBJ2-3; unclear D gene. Between the trimmed V and J ends, which lost 0 bases and 2 bases, there was a span of 12 bases. Germline CDR1 and CDR2: MNHEY and SMNVEV (reference sequence). CDR3 length equals 16 residues.

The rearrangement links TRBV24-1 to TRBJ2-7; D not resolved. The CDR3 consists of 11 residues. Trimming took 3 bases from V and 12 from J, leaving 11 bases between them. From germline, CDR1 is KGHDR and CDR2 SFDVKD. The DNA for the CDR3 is TGTGCCACCAGTGATACCCGGGTCGCGTACTTC. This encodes CATSDTRVAYF.

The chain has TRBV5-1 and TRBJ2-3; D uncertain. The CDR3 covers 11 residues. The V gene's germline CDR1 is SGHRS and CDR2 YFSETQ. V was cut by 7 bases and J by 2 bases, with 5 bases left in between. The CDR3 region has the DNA TGCGCCAGCTGCGACACAGATACGCAGTATTTT. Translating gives CASCDTDTQYF.

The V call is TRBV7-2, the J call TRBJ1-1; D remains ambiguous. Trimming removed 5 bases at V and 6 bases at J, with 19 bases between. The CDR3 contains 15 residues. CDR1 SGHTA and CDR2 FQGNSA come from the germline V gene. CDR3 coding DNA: TGTGCCAGCAGCCCGACGGACGGGCCGGGCGCTGAAGCTTTCTTT. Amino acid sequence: CASSPTDGPGAEAFF. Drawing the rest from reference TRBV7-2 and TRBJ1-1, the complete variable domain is GAGVSQSPSNKVTEKGKDVELRCDPISGHTALYWYRQSLGQGLEFLIYFQGNSAPDKSGLPSDRFSAERTGGSVSTLTIQRTQQEDSAVYLCASSPTDGPGAEAFFGQGTRLTVV.

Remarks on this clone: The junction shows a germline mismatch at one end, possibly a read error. This CDR3 is CAGSLTGFTEAFF. The CDR3 nucleotides are TGTGCCGGCAGCTTGACAGGGTTCACTGAAGCTTTCTTT. The rearrangement links TRBV7-2 to TRBJ1-1; TRBD1 agrees at 7 bases. Germline loops: CDR1 SGHTA, CDR2 FQGNSA. The CDR3 has 13 amino acids.

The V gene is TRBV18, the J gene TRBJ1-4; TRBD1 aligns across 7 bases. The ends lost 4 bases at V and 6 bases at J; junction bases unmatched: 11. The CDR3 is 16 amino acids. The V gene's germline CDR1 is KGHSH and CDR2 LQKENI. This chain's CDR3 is CASSRGQRGIHEKLFF. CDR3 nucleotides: TGTGCCAGCTCACGGGGACAGAGGGGTATACATGAAAAACTGTTTTTT.

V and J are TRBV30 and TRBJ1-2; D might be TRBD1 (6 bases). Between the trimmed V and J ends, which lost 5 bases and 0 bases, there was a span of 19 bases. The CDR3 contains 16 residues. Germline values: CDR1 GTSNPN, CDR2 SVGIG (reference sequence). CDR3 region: CAWSRLGGGSNYGYTF. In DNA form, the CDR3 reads TGTGCCTGGTCCCGATTGGGAGGGGGATCTAACTATGGCTACACCTTC.

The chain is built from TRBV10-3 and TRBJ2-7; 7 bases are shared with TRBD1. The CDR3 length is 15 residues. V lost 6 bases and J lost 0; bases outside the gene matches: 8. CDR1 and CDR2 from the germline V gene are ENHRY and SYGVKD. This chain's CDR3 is CAISQQDRSSYEQYF. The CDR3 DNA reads TGTGCCATCAGCCAGCAGGACAGGAGCTCCTACGAGCAGTACTTC.

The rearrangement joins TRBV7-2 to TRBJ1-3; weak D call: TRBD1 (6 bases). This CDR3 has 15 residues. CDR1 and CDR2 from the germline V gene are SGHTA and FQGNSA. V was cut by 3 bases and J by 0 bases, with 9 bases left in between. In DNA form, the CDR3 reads TGTGCCAGCAGCTTGCAGGGGAGCTCTGGAAACACCATATATTTT. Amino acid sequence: CASSLQGSSGNTIYF.

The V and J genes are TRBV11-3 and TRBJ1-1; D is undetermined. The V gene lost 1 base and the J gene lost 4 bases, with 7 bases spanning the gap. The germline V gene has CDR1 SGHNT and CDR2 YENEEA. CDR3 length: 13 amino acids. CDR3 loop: CASSLGSRTEAFF. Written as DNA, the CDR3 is TGTGCCAGCAGCTTAGGGTCCCGCACTGAAGCTTTCTTT.

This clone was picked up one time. CDR3 sequence (DNA): TGTGCCAGCAGTGACCGATCTGCTCAGCACAATGAGCAGTTCTTC. Translating gives CASSDRSAQHNEQFF. This chain connects TRBV6-1 to TRBJ2-1; D not resolved. Germline lookup yields CDR1 MNHNS and CDR2 SASEGT. The CDR3 runs to 15 residues. The ends were cut back, 3 bases at V and 5 bases at J, with 14 bases in the middle.

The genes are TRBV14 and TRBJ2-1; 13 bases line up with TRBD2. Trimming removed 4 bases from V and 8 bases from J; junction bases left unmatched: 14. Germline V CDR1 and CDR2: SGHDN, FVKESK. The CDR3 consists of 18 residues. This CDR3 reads CASSLRWGTSGIGDEQFF. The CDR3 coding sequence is TGTGCCAGCAGCCTAAGATGGGGGACTAGCGGGATAGGGGATGAGCAGTTCTTC.

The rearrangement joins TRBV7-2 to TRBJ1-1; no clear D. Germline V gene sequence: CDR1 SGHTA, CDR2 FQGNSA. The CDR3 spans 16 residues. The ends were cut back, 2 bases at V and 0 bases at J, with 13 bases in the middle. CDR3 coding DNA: TGTGCCAGCAGCTTATGGGCCCAGCGGATGAACACTGAAGCTTTCTTT. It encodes CASSLWAQRMNTEAFF.

The CDR3, as DNA: TGTGCCTGGAGTGTACGCGGGGGATACAGCAATCAGCCCCAGCATTTT. It encodes CAWSVRGGYSNQPQHF. The V gene is TRBV30, the J gene TRBJ1-5; D possibly corresponds to TRBD1 (5 bases). The CDR3 is 16 residues long. Germline CDR1 reads GTSNPN; CDR2 reads SVGIG (reference sequence). V was trimmed by 0 bases and J by 1 base, leaving 13 bases between them.